The 27 T cell receptor beta chains given below trace back to one sample, sequenced in a study of T cell responses to AZD1222 COVID-19 vaccine. Here immunoSEQ multiplex PCR was the method, and the copy in TCRdb shows in-frame clones only, minus some. The table has around 130,000 clones, roughly 89% seen once. This specimen was peripheral blood, taken 28 days after the second dose of the MenACWY control vaccine. These receptors were obtained from an adult who received the MenACWY meningococcal vaccine as a control.

This clone was recorded a few times. CDR3 region: CARSIPRGQYF. The CDR3 DNA reads as TGTGCCAGAAGCATACCGCGGGGGCAGTACTTC. The rearrangement joins TRBV5-3 to TRBJ2-7; TRBD2 might be the D (6 bases). TRBV5-3 is identified as an open reading frame with a role that is uncertain. Trimming stripped 4 bases from V and 9 bases from J, with 11 bases between. The CDR3 has 11 residues.

V is TRBV28 and J is TRBJ1-1; no reliable D call. Germline CDR1 MDHEN, CDR2 SYDVKM. V was trimmed by 1 base and J by 0 bases, leaving 18 bases between them. The CDR3 spans 18 residues. The CDR3 reads CASSLSDTPAGMNTEAFF. CDR3 coding DNA: TGTGCCAGCAGTTTATCTGACACTCCAGCCGGTATGAACACTGAAGCTTTCTTT.

The rearrangement joins TRBV15 to TRBJ2-4, with TRBD1 identical over 7 bases. The CDR3 length is 17 residues. V dropped 0 bases and J dropped 1; count of bases not matched to a gene: 6. Germline CDR1 LNHNV, CDR2 YYDKDF (reference sequence). CDR3 loop: CATSRERTGGAKNIQYF. CDR3 DNA sequence: TGTGCCACCAGCAGAGAGAGGACAGGCGGGGCCAAAAACATTCAGTACTTC.

This clone was counted a single time. CDR3 region: CASSPTTAGRDEQFF. CDR3 in DNA: TGTGCCAGCAGTCCCACGACTGCCGGGAGAGATGAGCAGTTCTTC. The chain combines TRBV28 with TRBJ2-1, with D perhaps TRBD2 (6 bases). The V end was cut by 5 bases, the J end by 8 bases, with 19 bases between. CDR1 and CDR2 from the germline V gene are MDHEN and SYDVKM. This CDR3 has 15 amino acids.

This chain uses TRBV6-5 with TRBJ2-1; D may be TRBD1 or TRBD2 (6 bases each). CDR3 length equals 14 residues. Germline CDR1 is MNHEY and CDR2 is SVGAGI. Trimming stripped 0 bases from V and 6 bases from J, with 9 bases between. The CDR3 is CASSYSGGRNEQFF. The DNA of the CDR3 is TGTGCCAGCAGTTACTCTGGGGGGCGCAATGAGCAGTTCTTC.

This clone has just one count. The chain carries TRBV4-1 and TRBJ2-7; D is possibly TRBD2 (6 bases). CDR1 is MGHRA and CDR2 is YSYEKL in the germline V gene. The V gene lost 0 bases and the J gene lost 1 base, with 13 bases spanning the gap. The CDR3 spans 16 residues. This CDR3 reads CASSQDSGGISYEQYF. The CDR3 nucleotides are TGCGCCAGCAGCCAAGACTCGGGCGGGATTTCCTACGAGCAGTACTTC.

The chain carries TRBV5-6 and TRBJ1-3; no clear D. Germline CDR1 and CDR2: SGHDT and YYEEEE. This CDR3 contains 14 residues. V was shortened by 1 base and J by 3 bases, with 8 bases between the two germline ends. CDR3 loop: CASSLNSFGNTIYF. In nucleotides, the CDR3 is TGTGCCAGCAGCTTGAACAGCTTTGGAAACACCATATATTTT.

The chain carries TRBV19 and TRBJ1-6, with D possibly TRBD1 on 6 matching bases. CDR1 is LNHDA and CDR2 is SQIVND in the germline V gene (reference sequence). V was trimmed by 6 bases and J by 7 bases, leaving 16 bases between them. CDR3 length: 15 residues. CDR3 coding DNA: TGTGCCAGTAGCCCTATGGGACACTCAAATTCACCCCTCCACTTT. Translated, it gives CASSPMGHSNSPLHF.

V gene TRBV28 combines with J gene TRBJ2-7, with 15 bases aligning to TRBD2. This CDR3 region has 15 residues. Trimming removed 6 bases from V and 7 bases from J; junction bases left unmatched: 7. Germline V lookup: CDR1 MDHEN, CDR2 SYDVKM. The CDR3 protein is CASSSYGLAGGEQYF. CDR3 DNA sequence: TGTGCCAGCAGCAGCTACGGACTAGCGGGAGGGGAGCAGTACTTC.

The chain employs TRBV6-5 and TRBJ2-2; 8 bases match TRBD1. From germline, CDR1 is MNHEY and CDR2 SVGAGI. The CDR3 is made up of 15 amino acids. The V and J ends lost 4 bases and 2 bases, in that order; junction bases with no gene match: 3. The CDR3, as DNA: TGTGCCAGCAGTTCCGGGACAGGAAACACCGGGGAGCTGTTTTTT. It translates to CASSSGTGNTGELFF.

The chain is built from TRBV7-8 and TRBJ1-5; D uncertain. There are 14 residues in the CDR3. CDR1 and CDR2 from the germline V gene are SGHVS and FQNEAQ. Deletions cut 1 base from V and 1 base from J, with 5 bases between. The CDR3 spells CASSLVYSNQPQHF. CDR3 in DNA: TGTGCCAGCAGCTTAGTATACAGCAATCAGCCCCAGCATTTT.

This chain joins TRBV28 and TRBJ2-1; D is perhaps TRBD2 (5 bases). In germline, CDR1 is MDHEN, CDR2 SYDVKM. With 5 bases removed from V and 4 bases from J, the gap between germline ends came to 21 bases. The CDR3 contains 17 residues. In DNA, the CDR3 is TGTGCCAGCAGTCCCGGAAAGTCACACTGGACTTACAATGAGCAGTTCTTC. This translates into CASSPGKSHWTYNEQFF. Supplemented by reference TRBV28 and TRBJ2-1, the full variable domain reads DVKVTQSSRYLVKRTGEKVFLECVQDMDHENMFWYRQDPGLGLRLIYFSYDVKMKEKGDIPEGYSVSREKKERFSLILESASTNQTSMYLCASSPGKSHWTYNEQFFGPGTRLTVL.

The gene calls are TRBV6-4 and TRBJ1-2; D is possibly TRBD1 (6 bases). The V and J ends lost 4 bases and 0 bases respectively, with 12 bases between them. Germline V lookup: CDR1 MRHNA, CDR2 SNTAGT. CDR3 length equals 15 residues. CDR3 nucleotide sequence: TGTGCCAGCAGTGCCCACAGGGCCCCTAACTATGGCTACACCTTC. As protein: CASSAHRAPNYGYTF.

In its sample, this clone was seen a few times. V gene TRBV19 combines with J gene TRBJ1-4; 7 bases agree with TRBD1. CDR3 size: 15 residues. CDR1 LNHDA and CDR2 SQIVND come from the germline V gene (reference sequence). V was pared by 5 bases and J by 3 bases, with 6 bases of the junction left unmatched. For the CDR3, the DNA is TGTGCCAGTAGTTCGTACAGGGGACCTAATGAAAAACTGTTTTTT. Protein: CASSSYRGPNEKLFF.

The genes are TRBV14 and TRBJ2-3; D unresolved. V was cut by 2 bases and J by 8 bases, with 14 bases left in between. CDR1 is SGHDN, CDR2 FVKESK, per germline. The CDR3 is made up of 14 amino acids. This CDR3 is CASSQYPATGTQYF. In nucleotides, the CDR3 is TGTGCCAGCAGCCAATACCCCGCGACGGGTACGCAGTATTTT.

The V call is TRBV28, the J call TRBJ1-1; 9 bases fit TRBD1. The CDR3 contains 15 residues. CDR1 is MDHEN and CDR2 is SYDVKM in the germline V gene. Germline trimming cut 5 bases from V and 3 bases from J; bases unmatched to any gene: 7. The CDR3 region has the DNA TGTGCCAGCAGTGGCGGGACAGGGACCTACACTGAAGCTTTCTTT. Encoded protein: CASSGGTGTYTEAFF. The whole variable domain, filled in from reference TRBV28 and TRBJ1-1, reads DVKVTQSSRYLVKRTGEKVFLECVQDMDHENMFWYRQDPGLGLRLIYFSYDVKMKEKGDIPEGYSVSREKKERFSLILESASTNQTSMYLCASSGGTGTYTEAFFGQGTRLTVV.

Details on this clone: The identical CDR3 is also encoded by other nucleotide sequences in the sample. This chain links TRBV19 with TRBJ2-5; 7 bases map to TRBD2. CDR1 is LNHDA, CDR2 SQIVND, per germline (reference sequence). CDR3 length equals 13 residues. V trimming: 3 bases; J trimming: 3 bases; junction bases outside the gene matches: 1. Here the CDR3 reads CASSIAGEETQYF. CDR3 nucleotide sequence: TGTGCCAGTAGTATTGCGGGGGAAGAGACCCAGTACTTC.

This chain links TRBV9 with TRBJ1-2; no firm D call. The germline CDR1 and CDR2 sequences are SGDLS and YYNGEE. The CDR3 sequence is 14 residues long. V was trimmed by 3 bases and J by 0 bases, leaving 9 bases between them. CDR3 in amino acids: CASSADGTNYGYTF. The CDR3 nucleotides are TGTGCCAGCAGCGCCGACGGTACTAACTATGGCTACACCTTC.

CDR3 DNA: TGTGCCAGCAGCTTCTTCGGGGGAATGAGAGCAGATACGCAGTATTTT. It codes for CASSFFGGMRADTQYF. V is TRBV7-9 and J is TRBJ2-3; D possibly corresponds to TRBD2 (6 bases). Germline V lookup: CDR1 SEHNR, CDR2 FQNEAQ (reference sequence). This CDR3 contains 16 residues. The V end lost 3 bases, the J end lost 4 bases, and 17 bases lay between the germline ends.

V gene TRBV7-9 combines with J gene TRBJ2-3, with TRBD2 identical over 14 bases. The trim removed 3 bases at V and 9 bases at J, leaving 5 bases unmatched. This CDR3 contains 15 residues. Germline-derived CDR1 and CDR2 are SEHNR and FQNEAQ (reference sequence). CDR3 sequence: CASSLGTSGRGTQYF. In nucleotides, the CDR3 is TGTGCCAGCAGCTTGGGGACTAGCGGGAGAGGAACGCAGTATTTT.

The chain uses TRBV7-8 and TRBJ2-7; the D gene could be TRBD1 or TRBD2 (5 bases each). This CDR3 spans 15 amino acids. CDR1 is SGHVS and CDR2 is FQNEAQ in the germline V gene. Between the trimmed V and J ends, which lost 1 base and 0 bases, there was a span of 10 bases. The CDR3 reads CASSLGGDSSYEQYF. CDR3 nucleotide sequence: TGTGCCAGCAGCTTAGGAGGGGATAGCTCCTACGAGCAGTACTTC.

This clone is a singleton in its sample. The chain carries TRBV28 and TRBJ1-3; D perhaps matches TRBD1 (5 bases). Germline assignment: CDR1 MDHEN and CDR2 SYDVKM. The CDR3 is made up of 16 amino acids. V lost 10 bases and J 0 bases, leaving 19 bases between the germline ends. CDR3 protein: CAIWGEGRSSGNTIYF. Here the CDR3 DNA reads TGTGCCATCTGGGGAGAGGGACGAAGCTCTGGAAACACCATATATTTT.

J is TRBJ2-3 and V is TRBV19; 10 bases align to TRBD2. J was trimmed by 4 bases and V by 4 bases; bases with no gene match: 5. Germline V CDR1 and CDR2: LNHDA, SQIVND (reference sequence). There are 15 residues in the CDR3. CDR3: CASSTSAGGADTQYF. In DNA form, the CDR3 reads TGTGCCAGTAGTACATCAGCGGGAGGGGCAGATACGCAGTATTTT.

V is TRBV18 and J is TRBJ2-2; 11 nucleotides align to TRBD2. V dropped 4 bases and J dropped 0; count of bases not matched to a gene: 7. CDR3 size: 18 residues. The germline CDR1 and CDR2 sequences are KGHSH and LQKENI. The CDR3 DNA is TGTGCCAGCTCACGTACCGGGACTAGCGGAGCGAACACCGGGGAGCTGTTTTTT. Encoded protein: CASSRTGTSGANTGELFF.

This clone was counted a single time. The sample contains more than one DNA sequence encoding this CDR3. This sequence joins TRBV5-1 and TRBJ2-3; perhaps TRBD2 as D (5 bases). CDR3 length: 15 residues. Trimming took 1 base from V and 1 from J, leaving 10 bases between them. Looked up from germline, CDR1 is SGHRS and CDR2 is YFSETQ. The chain's CDR3 is CASSLRGLGTDTQYF. The CDR3 DNA reads as TGCGCCAGCAGCTTGCGGGGTCTCGGCACAGATACGCAGTATTTT.

The chain has TRBV18 and TRBJ1-1, with unresolved D. The CDR3 runs 16 residues. CDR1 is KGHSH and CDR2 is LQKENI in the germline V gene. Trimming took 3 bases from V and 1 from J, leaving 15 bases between them. The chain's CDR3 is CASSPSSKSRNTEAFF. The CDR3 DNA sequence: TGTGCCAGCTCACCCTCCTCCAAATCAAGGAACACTGAAGCTTTCTTT.

This clone was counted a single time. The chain couples TRBV4-3 to TRBJ2-3, with TRBD2 matching 9 bases. The germline V gene encodes CDR1 LGHNA and CDR2 YSLEER. With V trimmed by 5 bases and J by 5 bases, 11 bases remained unmatched. The CDR3 runs to 16 residues. Here the CDR3 reads CASSAGGTSSGDTQYF. The CDR3 DNA is TGCGCCAGCAGCGCAGGGGGGACTAGCAGCGGAGATACGCAGTATTTT.